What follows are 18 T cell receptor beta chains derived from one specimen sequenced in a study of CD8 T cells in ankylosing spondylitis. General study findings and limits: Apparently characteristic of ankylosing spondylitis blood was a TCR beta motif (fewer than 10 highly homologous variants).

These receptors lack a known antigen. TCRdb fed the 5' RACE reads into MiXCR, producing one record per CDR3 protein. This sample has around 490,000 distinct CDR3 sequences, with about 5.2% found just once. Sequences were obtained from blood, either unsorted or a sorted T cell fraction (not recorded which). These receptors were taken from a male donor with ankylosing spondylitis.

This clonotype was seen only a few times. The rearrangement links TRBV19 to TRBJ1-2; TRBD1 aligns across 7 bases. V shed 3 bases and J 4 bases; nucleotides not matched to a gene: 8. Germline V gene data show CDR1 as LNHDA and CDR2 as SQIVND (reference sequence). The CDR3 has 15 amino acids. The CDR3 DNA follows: TGTGCCAGTAGTATCGACAGGGCCGGTGCCTATGGCTACACCTTC. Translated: CASSIDRAGAYGYTF.

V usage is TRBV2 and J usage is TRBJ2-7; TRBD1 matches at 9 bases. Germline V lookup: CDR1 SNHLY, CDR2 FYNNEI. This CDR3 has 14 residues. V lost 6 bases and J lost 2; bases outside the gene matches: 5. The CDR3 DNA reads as TGTGCCAGCAGGGACAGGGGACGGGCCTACGAGCAGTACTTC. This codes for CASRDRGRAYEQYF.

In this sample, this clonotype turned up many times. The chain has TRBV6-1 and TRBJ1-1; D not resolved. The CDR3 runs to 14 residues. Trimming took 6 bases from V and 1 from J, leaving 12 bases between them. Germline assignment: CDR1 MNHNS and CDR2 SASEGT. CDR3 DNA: TGTGCCAGCAGCCTATTTTGGGAGAACACTGAAGCTTTCTTT. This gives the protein CASSLFWENTEAFF.

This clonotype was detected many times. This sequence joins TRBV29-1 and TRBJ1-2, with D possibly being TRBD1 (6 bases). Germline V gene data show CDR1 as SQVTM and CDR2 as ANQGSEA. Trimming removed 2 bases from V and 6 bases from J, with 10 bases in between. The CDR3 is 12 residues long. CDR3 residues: CSVERDINGYTF. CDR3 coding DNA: TGCAGCGTTGAAAGGGACATTAATGGCTACACCTTC.

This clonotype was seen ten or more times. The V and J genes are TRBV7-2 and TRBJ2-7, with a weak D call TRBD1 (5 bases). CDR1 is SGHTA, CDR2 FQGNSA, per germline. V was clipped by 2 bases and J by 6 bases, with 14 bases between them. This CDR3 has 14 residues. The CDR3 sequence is CASSLQGSYSEQYF. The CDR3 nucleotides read TGTGCCAGCAGCTTACAGGGCTCCTACTCCGAGCAGTACTTC. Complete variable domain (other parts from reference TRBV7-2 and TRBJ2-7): GAGVSQSPSNKVTEKGKDVELRCDPISGHTALYWYRQSLGQGLEFLIYFQGNSAPDKSGLPSDRFSAERTGGSVSTLTIQRTQQEDSAVYLCASSLQGSYSEQYFGPGTRLTVT.

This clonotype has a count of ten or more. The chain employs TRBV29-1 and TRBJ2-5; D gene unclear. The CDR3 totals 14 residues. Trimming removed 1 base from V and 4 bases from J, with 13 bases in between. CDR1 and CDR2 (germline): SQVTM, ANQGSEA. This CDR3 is CSVEGPRTRETQYF. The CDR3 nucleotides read TGCAGCGTTGAAGGCCCCCGCACTCGAGAGACCCAGTACTTC. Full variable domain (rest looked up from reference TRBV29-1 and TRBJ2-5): SAVISQKPSRDICQRGTSLTIQCQVDSQVTMMFWYRQQPGQSLTLIATANQGSEATYESGFVIDKFPISRPNLTFSTLTVSNMSPEDSSIYLCSVEGPRTRETQYFGPGTRLLVL.

The CDR3 region has the DNA TGCAGTGCTGGGGACAGGCGGATTGGCTACACCTTC. Translating gives CSAGDRRIGYTF. The V gene is TRBV20-1, the J gene TRBJ1-2; 8 nucleotides line up with TRBD1. In germline, CDR1 is DFQATT, CDR2 SNEGSKA (reference sequence). The CDR3 sequence is 12 residues long. Germline trimming cut 5 bases from V and 7 bases from J; bases unmatched to any gene: 6.

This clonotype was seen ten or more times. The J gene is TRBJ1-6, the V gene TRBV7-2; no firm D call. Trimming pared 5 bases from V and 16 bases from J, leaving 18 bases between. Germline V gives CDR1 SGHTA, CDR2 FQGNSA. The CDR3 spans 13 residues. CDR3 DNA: TGTGCCAGCAGCCCAGGCAATACGAAATTTCTCCACTTT. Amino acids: CASSPGNTKFLHF. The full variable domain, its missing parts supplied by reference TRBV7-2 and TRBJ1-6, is GAGVSQSPSNKVTEKGKDVELRCDPISGHTALYWYRQSLGQGLEFLIYFQGNSAPDKSGLPSDRFSAERTGGSVSTLTIQRTQQEDSAVYLCASSPGNTKFLHFGNGTRLTVT.

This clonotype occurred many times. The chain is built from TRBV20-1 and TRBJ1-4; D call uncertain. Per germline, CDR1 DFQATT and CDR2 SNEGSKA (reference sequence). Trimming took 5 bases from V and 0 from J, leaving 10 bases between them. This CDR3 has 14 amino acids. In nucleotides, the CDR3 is TGCAGTGCTGCAGCGAGTGCAACTAATGAAAAACTGTTTTTT. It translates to CSAAASATNEKLFF.

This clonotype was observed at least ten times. The CDR3: CASSLLPSGNTEAFF. CDR3 nucleotide sequence: TGTGCCAGCAGCTTACTACCCTCGGGGAACACTGAAGCTTTCTTT. The chain combines TRBV7-2 with TRBJ1-1, with D hard to call. The CDR3 covers 15 residues. Trimming shortened V by 2 bases and J by 1 base, and 11 bases separated the two germline ends. Germline V lookup: CDR1 SGHTA, CDR2 FQGNSA.

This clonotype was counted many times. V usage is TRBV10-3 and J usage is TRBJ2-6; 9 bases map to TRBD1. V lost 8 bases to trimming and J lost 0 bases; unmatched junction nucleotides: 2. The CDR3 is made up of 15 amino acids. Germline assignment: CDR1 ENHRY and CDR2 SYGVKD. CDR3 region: CAIATGGSGANVLTF. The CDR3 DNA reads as TGTGCCATCGCGACAGGGGGCTCTGGGGCCAACGTCCTGACTTTC.

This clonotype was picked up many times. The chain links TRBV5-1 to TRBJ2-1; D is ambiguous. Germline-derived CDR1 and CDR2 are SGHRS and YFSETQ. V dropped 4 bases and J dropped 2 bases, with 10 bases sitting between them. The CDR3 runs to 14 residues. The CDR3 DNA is TGCGCCAGCAGCCCCATCGGGCCCTACAATGAGCAGTTCTTC. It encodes CASSPIGPYNEQFF.

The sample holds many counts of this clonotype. CDR3 DNA: TGCAGCGTTGAAGCTGACTCGACCCAAGGCACAGATACGCAGTATTTT. Translation gives CSVEADSTQGTDTQYF. The chain joins TRBV29-1 to TRBJ2-3; D gene uncertain. Germline CDR1 and CDR2: SQVTM and ANQGSEA. The CDR3 contains 16 residues. Trimming left V 1 base short and J 1 base short, with 15 bases between.

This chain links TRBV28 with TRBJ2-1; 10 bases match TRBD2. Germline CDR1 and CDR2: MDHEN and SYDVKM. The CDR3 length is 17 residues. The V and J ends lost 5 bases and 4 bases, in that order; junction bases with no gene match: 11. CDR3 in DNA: TGTGCCAGCAGTCTCACAGGGATACTAGCGGGATACAATGAGCAGTTCTTC. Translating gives CASSLTGILAGYNEQFF.

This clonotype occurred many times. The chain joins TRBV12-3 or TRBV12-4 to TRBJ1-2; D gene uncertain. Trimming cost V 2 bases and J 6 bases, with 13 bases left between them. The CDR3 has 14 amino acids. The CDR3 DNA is TGTGCCAGCAGTTTAAGGAACAGAAGGGATGGCTACACCTTC. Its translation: CASSLRNRRDGYTF.

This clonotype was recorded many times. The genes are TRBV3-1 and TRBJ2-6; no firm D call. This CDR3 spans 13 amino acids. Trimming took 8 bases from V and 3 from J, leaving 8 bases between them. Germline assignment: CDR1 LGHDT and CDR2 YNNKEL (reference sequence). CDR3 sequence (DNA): TGTGCCAGCCAAAATGGTGGGGCCAACGTCCTGACTTTC. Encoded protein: CASQNGGANVLTF.

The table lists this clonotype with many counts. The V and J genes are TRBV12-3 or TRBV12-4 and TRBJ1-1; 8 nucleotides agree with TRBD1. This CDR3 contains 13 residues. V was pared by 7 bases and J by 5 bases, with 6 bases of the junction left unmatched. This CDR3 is CASTQTGGTEAFF. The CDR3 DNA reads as TGTGCCAGCACCCAAACAGGGGGGACTGAAGCTTTCTTT.

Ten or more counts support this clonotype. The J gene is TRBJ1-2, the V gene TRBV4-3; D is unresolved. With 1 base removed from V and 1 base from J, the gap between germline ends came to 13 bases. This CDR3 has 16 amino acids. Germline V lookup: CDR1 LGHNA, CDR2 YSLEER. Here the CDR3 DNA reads TGCGCCAGCAGCCAAGTGTTCCCTCGGGTTAACTATGGCTACACCTTC. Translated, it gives CASSQVFPRVNYGYTF.